Presented here are 20 T cell receptor beta chains from one specimen sequenced in a study of vaccination effects on CD4 cells after COVID-19. Their target antigens are unknown. Before sequencing, viral peptide pools were used by the ViraFEST assay to expand antigen-specific CD4+ T cells. Subsequent to a culture period of more than 8 days, CD4+ T cells were isolated. Two-dose vaccination with either BNT162b2 or mRNA-1273 was given to the participants. Generated by immunoSEQ multiplex PCR, the TCRdb table keeps only in-frame clones and is missing some. Seen here are 25,000 to 30,000 clones, 75% to 90% observed once, and the top ten hold roughly 5%. The sample consisted of CD4+ T cells from PBMCs cultured with SARS-CoV-2 spike peptides, taken after COVID-19 vaccination. The receptors were sampled from a human donor who received a COVID-19 vaccine. Some clones in this sample may be carry-over from other donors' samples.

The J gene is TRBJ2-2, the V gene TRBV19; 8 nucleotides align to TRBD1. The CDR3 runs to 15 residues. CDR1 and CDR2 (germline): LNHDA, SQIVND (reference sequence). J gave up 2 bases and V 5 bases, and 4 bases lay outside the gene matches. The CDR3 region has the DNA TGTGCCAGTAGTCCGGACAGGGCTAACACCGGGGAGCTGTTTTTT. This codes for CASSPDRANTGELFF.

The chain combines TRBV4-2 with TRBJ2-1; TRBD1 agrees at 7 bases. Germline assignment: CDR1 LGHNA and CDR2 YNFKEQ. V was clipped by 1 base and J by 8 bases; unmatched bases: 11. This CDR3 region has 16 residues. This CDR3 is CASSQGDTGARDEQFF. CDR3 coding DNA: TGTGCCAGCAGCCAAGGGGATACAGGGGCGCGGGATGAGCAGTTCTTC.

The rearrangement joins TRBV19 to TRBJ1-2; D might be TRBD1 (5 bases). V was cut by 3 bases and J by 1 base, with 21 bases left in between. The germline gives CDR1 LNHDA, CDR2 SQIVND (reference sequence). The CDR3 consists of 18 residues. CDR3: CASSMRVKGRGVNYGYTF. CDR3 nucleotide sequence: TGTGCCAGTAGTATGCGGGTTAAAGGGAGGGGTGTTAACTATGGCTACACCTTC.

This clone was observed a handful of times. The DNA of the CDR3 is TGTGCCAGCAGCCCGGGACTAACCTACGAGCAGTACGTC. This sequence encodes CASSPGLTYEQYV. The J gene is TRBJ2-7, the V gene TRBV5-4, with TRBD2 matching 7 bases. Germline values: CDR1 SGHNT, CDR2 YYREEE (reference sequence). The CDR3 consists of 13 residues. J lost 2 bases, V lost 4 bases, and 3 bases had no gene match.

The rearrangement uses TRBV5-1 and TRBJ2-4, with D possibly being TRBD2 (6 bases). The germline CDR1 and CDR2 sequences are SGHRS and YFSETQ. The CDR3 length is 14 residues. Trimming removed 0 bases from V and 7 bases from J, with 11 bases in between. Written as DNA, the CDR3 is TGCGCCAGCAGCTTGGTTGGAGGAGGGAACATTCAGTACTTC. Translating it yields CASSLVGGGNIQYF.

The chain recombines TRBV5-1 with TRBJ1-1; TRBD1 aligns across 7 bases. CDR1 is SGHRS and CDR2 is YFSETQ in the germline V gene. CDR3 length equals 15 residues. V gave up 1 base and J gave up 3 bases; unmatched junction bases: 6. In DNA form, the CDR3 reads TGCGCCAGCAGCTTGCCGCCTACAGGGGACACTGAAGCTTTCTTT. Encoded protein: CASSLPPTGDTEAFF.

The chain uses TRBV9 and TRBJ1-2; possibly TRBD1 for D (6 bases). CDR1 and CDR2 from the germline V gene are SGDLS and YYNGEE. Between the trimmed V and J ends, which lost 0 bases and 6 bases, there was a span of 18 bases. CDR3 length equals 16 residues. The CDR3 bases are TGTGCCAGCAGCGTAGCGGGGGCCCCGAGTATCGATGGCTACACCTTC. It yields the protein CASSVAGAPSIDGYTF.

The gene calls are TRBV7-6 and TRBJ1-2, with TRBD1 as a possible D gene (5 bases). This CDR3 has 14 amino acids. CDR1 and CDR2 from the germline V gene are SGHVS and FNYEAQ. The ends were cut back, 4 bases at V and 6 bases at J, with 15 bases in the middle. This chain's CDR3 is CASSSPRAGDGYTF. CDR3 coding DNA: TGTGCCAGCAGCTCCCCCAGGGCTGGGGATGGCTACACCTTC.

This sequence joins TRBV5-1 and TRBJ2-7; D possibly corresponds to TRBD1 (6 bases). With 4 bases removed from V and 1 base from J, the gap between germline ends came to 15 bases. CDR3 size: 15 residues. Germline V lookup: CDR1 SGHRS, CDR2 YFSETQ. CDR3 coding DNA: TGCGCCAGCAGCCCAGGGGACCACTTATCCTACGAGCAGTACGTC. This sequence encodes CASSPGDHLSYEQYV.

This chain uses TRBV5-1 with TRBJ1-2; 8 nucleotides line up with TRBD1. CDR1 SGHRS and CDR2 YFSETQ come from the germline V gene. This CDR3 has 14 amino acids. V lost 7 bases, J lost 8 bases, and 13 bases stayed unmatched. The CDR3 DNA reads TGCGCCAGCGGCGAGGTACAGGGGGTAGGCGGCTACACCTTC. This sequence encodes CASGEVQGVGGYTF. The full variable domain, with the rest looked up from reference TRBV5-1 and TRBJ1-2, is KAGVTQTPRYLIKTRGQQVTLSCSPISGHRSVSWYQQTPGQGLQFLFEYFSETQRNKGNFPGRFSGRQFSNSRSEMNVSTLELGDSALYLCASGEVQGVGGYTFGSGTRLTVV.

The chain recombines TRBV27 with TRBJ2-3; 8 nucleotides align to TRBD2. The CDR3 contains 17 residues. J was trimmed by 4 bases and V by 5 bases; bases with no gene match: 14. Germline V gene data show CDR1 as MNHEY and CDR2 as SMNVEV (reference sequence). This CDR3 is CASSPIGGGPVADTQYF. CDR3 in DNA: TGTGCCAGCAGTCCCATTGGCGGGGGGCCTGTGGCAGATACGCAGTATTTT.

The chain combines TRBV2 with TRBJ2-1, with 14 bases matching TRBD2. Germline CDR1 SNHLY, CDR2 FYNNEI. This CDR3 comprises 17 residues. After removal of 6 bases from V and 8 bases from J, the junction contained 12 bases not matched to a gene. CDR3 DNA: TGTGCCAGCAGGATAAGAGAGACTAGCGGGGGGGCCCATGAGCAGTTCTTC. Amino acids: CASRIRETSGGAHEQFF.

The chain links TRBV5-3 to TRBJ2-7; D is unclear. TRBV5-3 is designated an ORF whose function remains uncertain. This CDR3 has 12 amino acids. Trimming cost V 1 base and J 1 base, with 3 bases left between them. The CDR3 is CARSLSSYEQYV. The CDR3 coding sequence is TGTGCCAGAAGCTTGTCGTCCTACGAGCAGTACGTC.

This chain joins TRBV15 and TRBJ1-4; weak D call: TRBD1 (5 bases). The CDR3 extends over 16 amino acids. The V gene lost 0 bases and the J gene lost 6 bases, with 14 bases spanning the gap. Germline values: CDR1 LNHNV, CDR2 YYDKDF (reference sequence). The chain's CDR3 is CATSRDNRGMDEKLFF. CDR3 bases: TGTGCCACCAGCAGAGATAATCGGGGGATGGATGAAAAACTGTTTTTT. Full variable domain (remainder filled in from reference TRBV15 and TRBJ1-4): DAMVIQNPRYQVTQFGKPVTLSCSQTLNHNVMYWYQQKSSQAPKLLFHYYDKDFNNEADTPDNFQSRRPNTSFCFLDIRSPGLGDTAMYLCATSRDNRGMDEKLFFGSGTQLSVL.

The V gene is TRBV21-1, the J gene TRBJ2-7; the D call in the table, TRBD2, was not verified against the DNA. TRBV21-1 is tagged as a pseudogene. The CDR3 contains 13 residues. Here the CDR3 reads CASSKIGEGEQYV. The CDR3 coding sequence is TGTGCCAGCAGCAAAATAGGGGAGGGCGAGCAGTACGTC.

The V call is TRBV18, the J call TRBJ2-3; D is unclear. CDR1 is KGHSH, CDR2 LQKENI, per germline. The germline V and J ends were trimmed by 0 bases and 3 bases, with 4 bases remaining between them. The CDR3 is 13 residues long. The CDR3 DNA is TGTGCCAGCTCACCACCGATGACAGATACGCAGTATTTT. It is translated as CASSPPMTDTQYF.

The chain recombines TRBV7-2 with TRBJ1-5; D uncertain. This CDR3 has 15 residues. Germline CDR1 reads SGHTA; CDR2 reads FQGNSA. V shed 1 base and J shed 2 bases, with 9 bases lying between them. The CDR3 sequence is CASSLDGSGNQPQHF. Written as DNA, the CDR3 is TGTGCCAGCAGCTTAGACGGGTCAGGCAATCAGCCCCAGCATTTT.

The chain joins TRBV18 to TRBJ2-7, with 10 positions matching TRBD1. CDR1 and CDR2 from the germline V gene are KGHSH and LQKENI. V trimming: 1 base; J trimming: 7 bases; junction bases outside the gene matches: 10. CDR3 size: 16 residues. CDR3 DNA: TGTGCCAGCTCACCACGTAAGGGACAGGGGACGGGTGAGCAGTACGTC. Translating it yields CASSPRKGQGTGEQYV.

The V and J genes are TRBV6-5 and TRBJ1-5; D unresolved. The V end was cut by 7 bases, the J end by 0 bases, with 13 bases between. The CDR3 has 15 amino acids. Looked up from germline, CDR1 is MNHEY and CDR2 is SVGAGI. CDR3 DNA: TGTGCCAGCAAGATCGACGCCTATAGCAATCAGCCCCAGCATTTT. The encoded protein is CASKIDAYSNQPQHF.

This chain connects TRBV27 to TRBJ1-2; the D is unclear. The ends were cut back, 0 bases at V and 2 bases at J, with 10 bases in the middle. The CDR3 consists of 15 residues. Germline assignment: CDR1 MNHEY and CDR2 SMNVEV (reference sequence). The chain's CDR3 is CASSLSAIGNYGYTF. The DNA of the CDR3 is TGTGCCAGCAGTTTATCGGCTATAGGGAACTATGGCTACACCTTC.